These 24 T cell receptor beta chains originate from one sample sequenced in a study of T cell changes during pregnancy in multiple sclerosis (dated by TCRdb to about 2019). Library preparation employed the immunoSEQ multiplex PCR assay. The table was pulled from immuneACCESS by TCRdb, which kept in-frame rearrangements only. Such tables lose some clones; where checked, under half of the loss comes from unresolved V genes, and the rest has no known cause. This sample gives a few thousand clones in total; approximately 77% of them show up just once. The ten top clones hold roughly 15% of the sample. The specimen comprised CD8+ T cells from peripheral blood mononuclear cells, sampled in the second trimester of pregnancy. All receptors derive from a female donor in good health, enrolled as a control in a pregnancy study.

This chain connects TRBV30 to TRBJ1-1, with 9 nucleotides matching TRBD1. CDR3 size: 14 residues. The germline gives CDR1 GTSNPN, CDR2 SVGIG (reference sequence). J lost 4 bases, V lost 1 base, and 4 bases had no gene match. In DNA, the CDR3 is TGTGCCTGGAGTGAAGGGACAGGGAGCACTGAAGCTTTCTTT. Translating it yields CAWSEGTGSTEAFF.

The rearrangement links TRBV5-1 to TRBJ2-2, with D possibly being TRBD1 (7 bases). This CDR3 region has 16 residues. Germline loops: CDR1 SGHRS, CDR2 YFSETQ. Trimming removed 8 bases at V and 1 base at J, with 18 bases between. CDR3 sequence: CASSLRGQLNTGELFF. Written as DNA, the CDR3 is TGCGCCAGTTCCCTGCGGGGACAGCTGAACACCGGGGAGCTGTTTTTT.

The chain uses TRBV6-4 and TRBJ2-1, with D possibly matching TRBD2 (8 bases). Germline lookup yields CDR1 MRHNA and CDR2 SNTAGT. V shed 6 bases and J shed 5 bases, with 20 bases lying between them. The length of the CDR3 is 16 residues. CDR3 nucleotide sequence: TGTGCCAGCAGCGGGACAGCGGGAGAACCAAACAATGAGCAGTTCTTC. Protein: CASSGTAGEPNNEQFF.

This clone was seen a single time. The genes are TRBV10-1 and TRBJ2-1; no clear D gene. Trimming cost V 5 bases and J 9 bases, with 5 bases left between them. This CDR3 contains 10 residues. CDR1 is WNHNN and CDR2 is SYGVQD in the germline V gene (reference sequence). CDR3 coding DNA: TGCGCCAGCAGTTATATTGAGCAGTTCTTC. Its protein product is CASSYIEQFF.

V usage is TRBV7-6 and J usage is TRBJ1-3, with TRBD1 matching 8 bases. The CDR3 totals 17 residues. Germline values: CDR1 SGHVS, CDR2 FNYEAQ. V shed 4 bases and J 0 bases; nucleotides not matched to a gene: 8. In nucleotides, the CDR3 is TGTGCCAGCAGCTCAGCCGGGACAGGCGTCTCTGGAAACACCATATATTTT. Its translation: CASSSAGTGVSGNTIYF.

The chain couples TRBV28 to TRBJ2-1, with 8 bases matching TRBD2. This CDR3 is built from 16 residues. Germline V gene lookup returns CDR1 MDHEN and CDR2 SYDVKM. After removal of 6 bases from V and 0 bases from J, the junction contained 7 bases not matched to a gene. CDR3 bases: TGTGCCAGCAGCTTAGGACTAGCTTACTCCTACAATGAGCAGTTCTTC. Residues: CASSLGLAYSYNEQFF.

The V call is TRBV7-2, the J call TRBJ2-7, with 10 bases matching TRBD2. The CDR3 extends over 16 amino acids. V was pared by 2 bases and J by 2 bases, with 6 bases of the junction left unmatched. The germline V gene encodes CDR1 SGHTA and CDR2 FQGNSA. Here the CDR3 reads CASSLSALAGAYEQYF. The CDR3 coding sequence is TGTGCCAGCAGCTTATCGGCGCTAGCGGGGGCCTACGAGCAGTACTTC.

In nucleotides, the CDR3 is TGCGCCAGCAGCCAAGATGTTAGGGGGGGCACCGGGGAGCTGTTTTTT. Amino acid sequence: CASSQDVRGGTGELFF. The genes are TRBV4-3 and TRBJ2-2; a weak D match, TRBD2 (7 bases). CDR3 size: 16 residues. Germline V gene data show CDR1 as LGHNA and CDR2 as YSLEER. The germline V and J ends were trimmed by 0 bases and 4 bases, with 12 bases remaining between them.

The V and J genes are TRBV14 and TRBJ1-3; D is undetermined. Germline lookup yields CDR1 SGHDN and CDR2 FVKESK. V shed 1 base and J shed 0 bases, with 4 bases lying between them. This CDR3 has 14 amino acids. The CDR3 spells CASSQVRSGNTIYF. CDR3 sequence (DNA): TGTGCCAGCAGCCAAGTCCGCTCTGGAAACACCATATATTTT.

In DNA form, the CDR3 reads TGTGCCACCGAGAAGGGGGCAACTAATGAAAAACTGTTTTTT. It yields the protein CATEKGATNEKLFF. The chain joins TRBV6-1 to TRBJ1-4, with a tentative D call TRBD1 (6 bases). Germline CDR1 is MNHNS and CDR2 is SASEGT. V was shortened by 10 bases and J by 0 bases, with 12 bases between the two germline ends. The CDR3 is made up of 14 amino acids.

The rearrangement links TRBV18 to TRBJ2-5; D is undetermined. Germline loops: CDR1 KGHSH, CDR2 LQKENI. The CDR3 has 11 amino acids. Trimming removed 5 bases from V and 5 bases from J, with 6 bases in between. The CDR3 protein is CASSFGETQYF. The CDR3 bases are TGTGCCAGCTCATTCGGGGAGACCCAGTACTTC. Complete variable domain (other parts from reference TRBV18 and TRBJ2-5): NAGVMQNPRHLVRRRGQEARLRCSPMKGHSHVYWYRQLPEEGLKFMVYLQKENIIDESGMPKERFSAEFPKEGPSILRIQQVVRGDSAAYFCASSFGETQYFGPGTRLLVL.

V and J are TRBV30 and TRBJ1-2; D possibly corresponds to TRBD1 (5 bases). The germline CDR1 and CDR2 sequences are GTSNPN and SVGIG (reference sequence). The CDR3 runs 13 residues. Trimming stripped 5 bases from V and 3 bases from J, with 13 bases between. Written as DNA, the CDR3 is TGTGCCTGGGAGACAGTTACGGACTATGGCTACACCTTC. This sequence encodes CAWETVTDYGYTF. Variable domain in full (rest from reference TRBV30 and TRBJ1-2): SQTIHQWPATLVQPVGSPLSLECTVEGTSNPNLYWYRQAAGRGLQLLFYSVGIGQISSEVPQNLSASRPQDRQFILSSKKLLLSDSGFYLCAWETVTDYGYTFGSGTRLTVV.

Here the CDR3 DNA reads TGTGCCAGCAGCCCGATACAGGGGAGCTCTGGAAACACCATATATTTT. Translation: CASSPIQGSSGNTIYF. The chain has TRBV7-8 and TRBJ1-3, with TRBD1 matching 7 bases. CDR1 and CDR2 (germline): SGHVS, FQNEAQ. The CDR3 has 16 residues. V lost 5 bases, J lost 0 bases, and 7 bases stayed unmatched.

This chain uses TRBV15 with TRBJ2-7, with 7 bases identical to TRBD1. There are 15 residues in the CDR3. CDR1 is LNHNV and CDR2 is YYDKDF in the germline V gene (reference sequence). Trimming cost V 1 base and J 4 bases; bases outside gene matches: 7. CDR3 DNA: TGTGCCACCAGCAGAGCAACAGGGGCGGTTTACGAGCAGTACTTC. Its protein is CATSRATGAVYEQYF.

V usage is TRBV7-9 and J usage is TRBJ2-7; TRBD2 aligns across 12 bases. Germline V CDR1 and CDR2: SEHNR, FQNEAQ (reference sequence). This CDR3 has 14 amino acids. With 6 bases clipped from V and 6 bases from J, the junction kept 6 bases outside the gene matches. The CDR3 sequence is CASSPSGGASEQYF. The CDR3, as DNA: TGTGCCAGCAGTCCTAGCGGGGGGGCGAGCGAGCAGTACTTC.

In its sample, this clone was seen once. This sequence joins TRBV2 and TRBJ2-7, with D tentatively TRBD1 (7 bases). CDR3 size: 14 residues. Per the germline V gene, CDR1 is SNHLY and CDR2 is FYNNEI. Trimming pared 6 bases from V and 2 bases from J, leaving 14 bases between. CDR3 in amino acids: CASRAGTAPYEQYF. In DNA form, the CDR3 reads TGTGCCAGCAGGGCGGGGACAGCCCCCTACGAGCAGTACTTC.

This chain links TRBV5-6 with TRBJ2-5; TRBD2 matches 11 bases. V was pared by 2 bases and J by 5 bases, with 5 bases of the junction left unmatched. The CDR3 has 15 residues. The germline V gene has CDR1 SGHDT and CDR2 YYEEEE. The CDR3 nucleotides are TGTGCCAGCAGCTTAGACCGGACTAGCGGGGAGACCCAGTACTTC. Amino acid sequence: CASSLDRTSGETQYF.

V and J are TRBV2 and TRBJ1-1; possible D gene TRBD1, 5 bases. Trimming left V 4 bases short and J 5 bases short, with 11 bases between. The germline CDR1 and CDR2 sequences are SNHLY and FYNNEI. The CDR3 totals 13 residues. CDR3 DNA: TGTGCCAGCAGTGCAGACAGTCAAACTGAAGCTTTCTTT. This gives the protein CASSADSQTEAFF.

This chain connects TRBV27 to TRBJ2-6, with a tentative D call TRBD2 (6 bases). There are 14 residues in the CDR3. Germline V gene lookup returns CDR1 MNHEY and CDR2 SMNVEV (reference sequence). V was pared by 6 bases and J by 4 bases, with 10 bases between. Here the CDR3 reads CASRQDYGANVLTF. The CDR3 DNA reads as TGTGCCAGCAGGCAGGACTACGGGGCCAACGTCCTGACTTTC.

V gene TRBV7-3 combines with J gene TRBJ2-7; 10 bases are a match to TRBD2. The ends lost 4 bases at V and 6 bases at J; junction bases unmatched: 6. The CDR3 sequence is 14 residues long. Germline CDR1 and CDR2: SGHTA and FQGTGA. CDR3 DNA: TGTGCCAGCAGCTCCGGGGCTAGCGGGGGCGAGCAGTACTTC. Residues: CASSSGASGGEQYF. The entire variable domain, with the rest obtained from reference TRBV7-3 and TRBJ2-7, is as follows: GAGVSQTPSNKVTEKGKYVELRCDPISGHTALYWYRQSLGQGPEFLIYFQGTGAADDSGLPNDRFFAVRPEGSVSTLKIQRTERGDSAVYLCASSSGASGGEQYFGPGTRLTVT.

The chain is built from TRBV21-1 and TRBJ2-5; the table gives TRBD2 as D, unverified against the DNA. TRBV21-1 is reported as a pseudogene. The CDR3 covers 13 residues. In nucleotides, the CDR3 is TGTGCCAGCTTTGGGAGGGGGAGAGAGACCCAGTACTTC. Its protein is CASFGRGRETQYF.

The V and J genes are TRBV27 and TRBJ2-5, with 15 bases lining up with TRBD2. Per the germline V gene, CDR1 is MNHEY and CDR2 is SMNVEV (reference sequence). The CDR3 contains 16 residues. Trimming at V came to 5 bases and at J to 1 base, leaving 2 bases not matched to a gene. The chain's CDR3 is CASSTGLAGGQETQYF. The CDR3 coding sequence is TGTGCCAGCAGTACGGGACTAGCGGGGGGCCAAGAGACCCAGTACTTC.

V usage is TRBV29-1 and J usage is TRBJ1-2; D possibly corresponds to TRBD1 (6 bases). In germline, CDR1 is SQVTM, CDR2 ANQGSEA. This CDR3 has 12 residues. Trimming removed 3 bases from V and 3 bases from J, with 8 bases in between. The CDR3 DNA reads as TGCAGCGTTGAGACAGGCGACTATGGCTACACCTTC. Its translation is CSVETGDYGYTF.

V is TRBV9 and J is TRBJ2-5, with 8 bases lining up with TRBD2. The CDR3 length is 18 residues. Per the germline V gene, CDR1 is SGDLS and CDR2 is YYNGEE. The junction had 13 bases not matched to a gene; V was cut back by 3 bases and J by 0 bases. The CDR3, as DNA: TGTGCCAGCAGCGCCCCCCGGAGCGGGGGCCCGTACCAAGAGACCCAGTACTTC. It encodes CASSAPRSGGPYQETQYF.